These 11 T cell receptor beta chains share one sample of origin, sequenced in a study of blood T cell repertoires in COVID-19. Method: immunoSEQ multiplex PCR; TCRdb's copy keeps in-frame clones and lacks some. The sample has approximately 250,000 clones, about 80% seen once; the top ten hold about 15%. Sequencing used PBMCs or T cells enriched from blood (not recorded which). The receptors derive from a man in his forties or fifties who had recovered from COVID-19.

The sample holds a few counts of this clone. Compared with germline, one end of the junction differs, possibly owing to a read error. The chain is built from TRBV2 and TRBJ1-1; 8 bases fit TRBD1. This CDR3 contains 13 residues. CDR1 is SNHLY and CDR2 is FYNNEI in the germline V gene. CDR3 sequence reads: CASREDRGTEAFF. The CDR3 nucleotides read TGTGCCAGCAGAGAAGACAGGGGCACTGAAGCTTTCTTT.

The gene calls are TRBV9 and TRBJ1-6; a possible D gene is TRBD1 (5 bases). This CDR3 has 17 amino acids. The germline gives CDR1 SGDLS, CDR2 YYNGEE. V shed 3 bases and J shed 0 bases, with 13 bases lying between them. CDR3 residues: CASSGPQGGSYNSPLHF. CDR3 sequence (DNA): TGTGCCAGCAGCGGCCCCCAGGGAGGCTCCTATAATTCACCCCTCCACTTT.

The chain has TRBV30 and TRBJ2-7; perhaps TRBD2 as D (7 bases). There are 14 residues in the CDR3. Trimming pared 4 bases from V and 4 bases from J, leaving 17 bases between. The germline V gene encodes CDR1 GTSNPN and CDR2 SVGIG (reference sequence). The CDR3, as DNA: TGTGCCTGGAATGACAAGGGGGGGAGTTACGAGCAGTACTTC. Its translation: CAWNDKGGSYEQYF.

This chain connects TRBV7-2 to TRBJ1-6; 10 positions match TRBD1. The CDR3 runs to 16 residues. V was pared by 5 bases and J by 10 bases, with 11 bases of the junction left unmatched. Germline V CDR1 and CDR2: SGHTA, FQGNSA. The CDR3 bases are TGTGCCAGCAGCGGATACGACAGGGGGCAGGGGTCACCCCTCCACTTT. Translated: CASSGYDRGQGSPLHF.

The chain is built from TRBV29-1 and TRBJ2-5, with 8 bases identical to TRBD1. From germline, CDR1 is SQVTM and CDR2 ANQGSEA. The CDR3 has 12 amino acids. Trimming took 7 bases from V and 4 from J; bases not matched to a gene: 5. This CDR3 is CSALTGGETQYF. The CDR3 bases are TGCAGCGCACTAACAGGGGGAGAGACCCAGTACTTC.

The J gene is TRBJ2-7, the V gene TRBV5-8; a weak D match, TRBD1 (7 bases). Germline CDR1 is SGHTS and CDR2 is YDEGEE. The CDR3 is 15 residues long. Trimming stripped 0 bases from V and 3 bases from J, with 13 bases between. The DNA of the CDR3 is TGTGCCAGCAGCTTGGGGTCAGGGGGGTTCTACGAGCAGTACTTC. Its protein is CASSLGSGGFYEQYF.

This chain links TRBV2 with TRBJ1-4; tentative D call: TRBD1 (5 bases). CDR3 size: 12 residues. The V gene's germline CDR1 is SNHLY and CDR2 FYNNEI. Trimming pared 7 bases from V and 2 bases from J, leaving 5 bases between. The CDR3 protein is CASKGTNEKLFF. The CDR3 DNA reads as TGTGCCAGCAAGGGGACTAATGAAAAACTGTTTTTT.

In its sample, this clone was seen a few times. The V call is TRBV7-7, the J call TRBJ1-3; D is ambiguous. Germline V lookup: CDR1 SSHAT, CDR2 FNYEAQ (reference sequence). Trimming took off 1 base at V and 4 bases at J, with 11 bases between the two ends. This CDR3 has 15 residues. The CDR3 is CASSLDGGSGNTIYF. The CDR3 nucleotides read TGTGCCAGCAGCTTAGACGGAGGGTCCGGAAACACCATATATTTT.

The chain joins TRBV2 to TRBJ1-1; possibly TRBD1 for D (5 bases). Germline CDR1 SNHLY, CDR2 FYNNEI. The length of the CDR3 is 14 residues. Trimming left V 1 base short and J 6 bases short, with 12 bases between. CDR3 protein: CASSEVNRQAEAFF. The CDR3 coding sequence is TGTGCCAGCAGTGAAGTAAACAGGCAAGCTGAAGCTTTCTTT.

The chain joins TRBV24-1 to TRBJ2-5, with 10 bases fitting TRBD1. V was pared by 3 bases and J by 5 bases, with 5 bases of the junction left unmatched. The CDR3 has 15 residues. Germline V gives CDR1 KGHDR, CDR2 SFDVKD. In nucleotides, the CDR3 is TGTGCCACCAGTGATCGACAGGGGGCCGTCGAGACCCAGTACTTC. Protein sequence: CATSDRQGAVETQYF.

This sequence joins TRBV5-4 and TRBJ1-4; TRBD1 is a possible D gene (6 bases). Trimming took 4 bases from V and 5 from J, leaving 15 bases between them. The length of the CDR3 is 15 residues. Germline V CDR1 and CDR2: SGHNT, YYREEE (reference sequence). The CDR3 loop reads CASSLRTEGNEKLFF. The CDR3 coding sequence is TGTGCCAGCAGCCTCCGGACAGAGGGAAATGAAAAACTGTTTTTT.